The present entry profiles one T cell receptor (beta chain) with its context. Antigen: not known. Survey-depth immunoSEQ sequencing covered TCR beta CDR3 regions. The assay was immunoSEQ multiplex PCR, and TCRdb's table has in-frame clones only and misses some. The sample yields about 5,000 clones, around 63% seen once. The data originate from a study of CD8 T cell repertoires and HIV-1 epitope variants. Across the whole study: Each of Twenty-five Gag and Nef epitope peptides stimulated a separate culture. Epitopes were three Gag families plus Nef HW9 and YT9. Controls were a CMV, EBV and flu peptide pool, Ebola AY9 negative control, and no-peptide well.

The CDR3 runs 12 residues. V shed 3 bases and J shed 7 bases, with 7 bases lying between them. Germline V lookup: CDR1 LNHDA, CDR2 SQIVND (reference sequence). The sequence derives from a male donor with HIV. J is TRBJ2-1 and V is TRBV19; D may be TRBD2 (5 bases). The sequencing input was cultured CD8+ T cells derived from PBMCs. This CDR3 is CASSMGVNEQFF. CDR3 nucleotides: TGTGCCAGTAGTATGGGAGTGAATGAGCAGTTCTTC.